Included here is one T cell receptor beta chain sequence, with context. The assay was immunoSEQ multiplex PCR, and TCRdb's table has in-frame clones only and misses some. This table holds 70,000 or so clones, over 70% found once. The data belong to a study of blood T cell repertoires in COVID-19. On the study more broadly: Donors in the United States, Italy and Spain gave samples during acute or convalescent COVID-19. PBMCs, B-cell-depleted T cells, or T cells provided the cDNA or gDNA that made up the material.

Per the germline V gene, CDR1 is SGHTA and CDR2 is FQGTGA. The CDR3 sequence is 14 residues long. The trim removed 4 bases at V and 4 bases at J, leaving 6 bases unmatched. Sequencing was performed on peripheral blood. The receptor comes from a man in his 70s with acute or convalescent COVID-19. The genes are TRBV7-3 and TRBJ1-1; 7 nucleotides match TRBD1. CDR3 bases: TGTGCCAGCAGCTCTCGACAGGGTGCCACTGAAGCTTTCTTT. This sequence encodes CASSSRQGATEAFF.